This passage covers 27 T cell receptor beta chains from one sample sequenced in a study of blood T cell repertoires in COVID-19. TCRdb's table, derived via immunoSEQ multiplex PCR, lists solely in-frame clones and lacks some. The data hold approximately 70,000 clones, with approximately 90% observed a single time. Sequences were obtained from peripheral blood. The receptor set was obtained from a man aged 50-60 years with COVID-19, enrolled during active disease.

This chain uses TRBV5-3 with TRBJ2-7, with 9 bases fitting TRBD2. TRBV5-3 is noted as an ORF with a role that remains uncertain. The V gene end was trimmed by 2 bases and the J gene end by 1 base; junction bases not matched to a gene: 7. CDR3 length: 16 amino acids. The CDR3 loop reads CARSFRILAGSYEQYF. For the CDR3, the DNA is TGTGCCAGAAGCTTTAGAATACTAGCGGGTTCCTACGAGCAGTACTTC.

The chain joins TRBV3-1 (or the pseudogene TRBV3-2) to TRBJ2-5; 8 positions match TRBD2. The CDR3 spans 16 residues. Trimming at V came to 1 base and at J to 4 bases, leaving 8 bases not matched to a gene. Germline V CDR1 and CDR2: LGHDT, YNNKEL (reference sequence). CDR3 in amino acids: CASSQVTGGPGETQYF. CDR3 nucleotides: TGTGCCAGCAGCCAAGTTACGGGAGGGCCGGGAGAGACCCAGTACTTC.

V is TRBV21-1 and J is TRBJ2-1; the listed D gene, TRBD2, was not tested against the DNA. TRBV21-1 is tagged as a pseudogene. The CDR3 contains 16 residues. CDR3 DNA sequence: TGTGCCAGCAGCCCCCTTCTGGCGGGAGGGTGCAATGAGCAGTTCTTC. Its translation: CASSPLLAGGCNEQFF.

The V gene is TRBV5-1, the J gene TRBJ2-5, with D possibly matching TRBD1 (8 bases). V lost 6 bases and J lost 4, with 13 bases in between. Germline V CDR1 and CDR2: SGHRS, YFSETQ. The CDR3 loop spans 13 amino acids. CDR3 loop: CASTTGEGETQYF. The CDR3 coding sequence is TGCGCCAGCACGACAGGGGAGGGAGAGACCCAGTACTTC. The whole variable domain, filled in from reference TRBV5-1 and TRBJ2-5, reads KAGVTQTPRYLIKTRGQQVTLSCSPISGHRSVSWYQQTPGQGLQFLFEYFSETQRNKGNFPGRFSGRQFSNSRSEMNVSTLELGDSALYLCASTTGEGETQYFGPGTRLLVL.

This clone showed up just a few times. This sequence joins TRBV7-9 and TRBJ2-7, with 7 bases aligning to TRBD2. Per the germline V gene, CDR1 is SEHNR and CDR2 is FQNEAQ (reference sequence). This CDR3 spans 15 amino acids. After removal of 4 bases from V and 3 bases from J, the junction contained 9 bases not matched to a gene. Here the CDR3 DNA reads TGTGCCAGCAGCTACGGGCCCGGGGGGTTCTACGAGCAGTACGTC. As protein: CASSYGPGGFYEQYV.

This clone has just one count. The rearrangement joins TRBV6-1 to TRBJ1-1, with a tentative D call TRBD1 (6 bases). Germline lookup yields CDR1 MNHNS and CDR2 SASEGT. The CDR3 runs 13 residues. The V and J ends lost 3 bases and 5 bases respectively, with 10 bases between them. CDR3 protein: CASSETGPTEAFF. CDR3 nucleotide sequence: TGTGCCAGCAGTGAGACAGGTCCTACTGAAGCTTTCTTT.

This clone was seen only once. The rearrangement uses TRBV7-7 and TRBJ2-1; D not certain. Germline CDR1 is SSHAT and CDR2 is FNYEAQ (reference sequence). This CDR3 spans 15 amino acids. V was cut by 1 base and J by 4 bases, with 11 bases left in between. The CDR3 is CASSLELGAYNEQFF. The CDR3 DNA reads TGTGCCAGCAGCTTAGAGCTGGGCGCATACAATGAGCAGTTCTTC.

The V and J genes are TRBV4-2 and TRBJ2-7, with unresolved D. The germline gives CDR1 LGHNA, CDR2 YNFKEQ. There are 15 residues in the CDR3. V shed 0 bases and J shed 0 bases, with 9 bases lying between them. As DNA, the CDR3 is TGTGCCAGCAGCCAAGAGAGGCTCGACTCCTACGAGCAGTACTTC. This codes for CASSQERLDSYEQYF.

This rearrangement joins TRBV2 to TRBJ2-3; D is possibly TRBD2 (6 bases). V dropped 3 bases and J dropped 4 bases, with 17 bases sitting between them. The germline gives CDR1 SNHLY, CDR2 FYNNEI. The CDR3 totals 16 residues. CDR3 DNA sequence: TGTGCCAGCAGTGATCCCCGCGGAGGGGATCCAGATACGCAGTATTTT. Translation: CASSDPRGGDPDTQYF.

This clone was recorded only once. The gene calls are TRBV9 and TRBJ2-1, with TRBD2 matching 11 bases. The J segment lost 6 bases and the V segment lost 4 bases, leaving 6 bases of the junction unmatched. Per germline, CDR1 SGDLS and CDR2 YYNGEE. The CDR3 sequence is 15 residues long. CDR3 loop: CASSYGTSGTNEQFF. The CDR3 DNA reads as TGTGCCAGCAGCTACGGGACTAGCGGCACCAATGAGCAGTTCTTC.

The V and J genes are TRBV7-2 and TRBJ2-1; 8 nucleotides align to TRBD1. Germline values: CDR1 SGHTA, CDR2 FQGNSA. The CDR3 has 16 amino acids. The V and J ends lost 5 bases and 0 bases, in that order; junction bases with no gene match: 6. The CDR3 spells CASSPGTGSSYNEQFF. The CDR3 nucleotides read TGTGCCAGCAGCCCGGGGACAGGTAGCTCCTACAATGAGCAGTTCTTC.

The V gene is TRBV2, the J gene TRBJ1-4; D not certain. Germline values: CDR1 SNHLY, CDR2 FYNNEI. The CDR3 is 15 amino acids. Deletions cut 7 bases from V and 5 bases from J, with 17 bases between. The CDR3 bases are TGTGCCAGCAACGGAGCAGCACTCCTCAATGAAAAACTGTTTTTT. It codes for CASNGAALLNEKLFF. The variable domain in full, completed from reference TRBV2 and TRBJ1-4, reads EPEVTQTPSHQVTQMGQEVILRCVPISNHLYFYWYRQILGQKVEFLVSFYNNEISEKSEIFDDQFSVERPDGSNFTLKIRSTKLEDSAMYFCASNGAALLNEKLFFGSGTQLSVL.

The rearrangement links TRBV29-1 to TRBJ1-1; TRBD1 agrees at 7 bases. The germline CDR1 and CDR2 sequences are SQVTM and ANQGSEA. V gave up 6 bases and J gave up 3 bases; unmatched junction bases: 7. The CDR3 loop spans 13 amino acids. The CDR3 loop reads CSVIQGSYTEAFF. The CDR3, as DNA: TGCAGCGTGATACAGGGGTCCTACACTGAAGCTTTCTTT.

This chain uses TRBV14 with TRBJ1-1; tentatively, D is TRBD1 (5 bases). Germline V lookup: CDR1 SGHDN, CDR2 FVKESK. Between the trimmed V and J ends, which lost 1 base and 1 base, there was a span of 7 bases. The CDR3 consists of 14 residues. The chain's CDR3 is CASSQVDKNTEAFF. DNA of the CDR3: TGTGCCAGCAGCCAAGTGGACAAGAACACTGAAGCTTTCTTT.

The chain recombines TRBV30 with TRBJ1-6, with 7 positions matching TRBD1. This CDR3 spans 14 amino acids. With 4 bases clipped from V and 10 bases from J, the junction kept 10 bases outside the gene matches. The germline gives CDR1 GTSNPN, CDR2 SVGIG (reference sequence). Written as DNA, the CDR3 is TGTGCCTGGAAGGGACAGTCCGAAGGATCACCCCTCCACTTT. This gives the protein CAWKGQSEGSPLHF.

The chain employs TRBV9 and TRBJ2-6; 7 bases map to TRBD1. V shed 3 bases, J shed 0 bases, and the junction held 6 bases outside the gene matches. Looked up from germline, CDR1 is SGDLS and CDR2 is YYNGEE. The CDR3 spans 17 residues. For the CDR3, the DNA is TGTGCCAGCAGCGCCCGGGACAGCCTCTCTGGGGCCAACGTCCTGACTTTC. Its translation is CASSARDSLSGANVLTF. Filled out from reference TRBV9 and TRBJ2-6, the complete variable domain reads DSGVTQTPKHLITATGQRVTLRCSPRSGDLSVYWYQQSLDQGLQFLIQYYNGEERAKGNILERFSAQQFPDLHSELNLSSLELGDSALYFCASSARDSLSGANVLTFGAGSRLTVL.

This clone has just one count. The rearrangement uses TRBV3-1 (or the pseudogene TRBV3-2) and TRBJ2-1, with D perhaps matching TRBD2 (6 bases). There are 20 residues in the CDR3. Germline-derived CDR1 and CDR2 are LGHDT and YNNKEL (reference sequence). V was cut by 1 base and J by 0 bases, with 22 bases left in between. The CDR3 is CASSQAVGGVGINSYNEQFF. CDR3 DNA sequence: TGTGCCAGCAGCCAAGCGGTCGGCGGGGTGGGCATCAACTCCTACAATGAGCAGTTCTTC.

The chain joins TRBV7-9 to TRBJ1-5; D is unresolved. The CDR3 runs to 13 residues. Germline V gives CDR1 SEHNR, CDR2 FQNEAQ (reference sequence). The V gene lost 4 bases and the J gene lost 7 bases, with 11 bases spanning the gap. CDR3 DNA: TGTGCCAGCAGCTCTATGACGGGGCAGCCCCAGCATTTT. Translation gives CASSSMTGQPQHF.

This sequence joins TRBV5-1 and TRBJ2-1; D is perhaps TRBD2 (5 bases). The CDR3 spans 13 residues. Per the germline V gene, CDR1 is SGHRS and CDR2 is YFSETQ. The V end lost 1 base, the J end lost 9 bases, and 11 bases lay between the germline ends. This CDR3 is CASSLWGATEQFF. CDR3 in DNA: TGCGCCAGCAGCTTGTGGGGAGCTACTGAGCAGTTCTTC.

This chain uses TRBV6-4 with TRBJ2-7, with 10 nucleotides matching TRBD2. With V trimmed by 9 bases and J by 0 bases, 8 bases remained unmatched. Germline V gene data show CDR1 as MRHNA and CDR2 as SNTAGT. CDR3 length: 15 amino acids. The CDR3 DNA follows: TGTGCCAGTACCCTCGAGCGGGAGGGCTCCTACGAGCAGTACGTC. It specifies CASTLEREGSYEQYV.

The chain uses TRBV30 and TRBJ1-1; D is ambiguous. V was clipped by 3 bases and J by 5 bases, with 7 bases between them. The CDR3 has 11 residues. The germline V gene encodes CDR1 GTSNPN and CDR2 SVGIG (reference sequence). CDR3 residues: CAWSPRTEAFF. CDR3 sequence (DNA): TGTGCCTGGAGCCCTAGGACTGAAGCTTTCTTT.

This chain links TRBV10-2 with TRBJ2-3, with a tentative D call TRBD2 (6 bases). The CDR3 is made up of 15 amino acids. Germline V CDR1 and CDR2: WSHSY, SAAADI. V lost 4 bases to trimming and J lost 4 bases, with 15 bases between them. In nucleotides, the CDR3 is TGCGCCAGCAGTGTGTCCGAGCGGGTGGCAGATACGCAGTATTTT. Translation: CASSVSERVADTQYF.

The chain uses TRBV7-6 and TRBJ2-1; TRBD2 aligns across 8 bases. The germline gives CDR1 SGHVS, CDR2 FNYEAQ. CDR3 length: 16 residues. The ends lost 7 bases at V and 8 bases at J; junction bases unmatched: 16. In DNA, the CDR3 is TGTGCCAGCACCTCCCGCAGCGGGAGTTTGTCCGATGAGCAGTTCTTC. It codes for CASTSRSGSLSDEQFF.

The gene calls are TRBV6-1 and TRBJ1-5; D remains ambiguous. The germline V gene encodes CDR1 MNHNS and CDR2 SASEGT. CDR3 length: 12 amino acids. The V and J ends lost 5 bases and 6 bases respectively, with 8 bases between them. CDR3: CASSREGQPQHF. The CDR3 coding sequence is TGTGCCAGCAGTAGGGAGGGTCAGCCCCAGCATTTT.

This chain links TRBV27 with TRBJ2-5, with a weak D call TRBD1 (6 bases). Germline assignment: CDR1 MNHEY and CDR2 SMNVEV (reference sequence). V was clipped by 1 base and J by 0 bases, with 9 bases between them. CDR3 length: 15 residues. CDR3 amino acids: CASSLFGGYQETQYF. DNA for the CDR3: TGTGCCAGCAGTTTATTTGGGGGCTACCAAGAGACCCAGTACTTC.

The V gene is TRBV7-2, the J gene TRBJ2-1; tentative D call: TRBD2 (6 bases). The CDR3 extends over 17 amino acids. The V end was cut by 6 bases, the J end by 2 bases, with 20 bases between. Germline lookup yields CDR1 SGHTA and CDR2 FQGNSA. In DNA form, the CDR3 reads TGTGCCAGCAGGATAGTGGGAGGAGGCTTTGCCTACAATGAGCAGTTCTTC. Its translation is CASRIVGGGFAYNEQFF.

The chain links TRBV7-8 to TRBJ1-1; 10 positions match TRBD1. This CDR3 comprises 15 residues. The germline gives CDR1 SGHVS, CDR2 FQNEAQ. J lost 5 bases, V lost 1 base, and 4 bases had no gene match. The CDR3 DNA sequence: TGTGCCAGCAGCTTAGGACAGGGGGCAGGGACTGAAGCTTTCTTT. Residues: CASSLGQGAGTEAFF.